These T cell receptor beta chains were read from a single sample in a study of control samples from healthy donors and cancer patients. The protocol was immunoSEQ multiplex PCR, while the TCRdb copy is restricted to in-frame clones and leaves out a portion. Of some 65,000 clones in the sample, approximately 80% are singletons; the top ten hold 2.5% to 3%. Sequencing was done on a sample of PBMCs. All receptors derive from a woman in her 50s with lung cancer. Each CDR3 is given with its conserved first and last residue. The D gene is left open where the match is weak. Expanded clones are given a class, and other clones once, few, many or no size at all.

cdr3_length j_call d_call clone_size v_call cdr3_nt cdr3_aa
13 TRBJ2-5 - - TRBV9 TGTGCCAGCAGCGTAGGACCGGAGGAGACCCAGTACTTC CASSVGPEETQYF
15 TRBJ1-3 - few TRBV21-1 TGTGCCAGCCCTCTGAGTAGCATCTCTGGAAACACCATATATTTT CASPLSSISGNTIYF
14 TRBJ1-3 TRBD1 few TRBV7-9 TGTGCCAGCAACCCGACAGGGGGTGCGGACACCATATATTTT CASNPTGGADTIYF
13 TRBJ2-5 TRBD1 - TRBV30 TGTGCCTGGAGGGACAGGGGACAAGAGACCCAGTACTTC CAWRDRGQETQYF
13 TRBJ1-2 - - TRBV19 TGTGCCAGTAGAATGTCCGCGAACTATGGCTACACCTTC CASRMSANYGYTF
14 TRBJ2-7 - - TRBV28 TGTGCCAGCAGTTCCGTCGACCCCGACGGCGAGCAGTACTTC CASSSVDPDGEQYF
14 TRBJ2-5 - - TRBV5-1 TGCGCCAGCAGATTACAGGACAGCCAAGAGACCCAGTACTTC CASRLQDSQETQYF
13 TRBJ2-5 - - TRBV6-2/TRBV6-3 TGTGCCAGCAGTAGACATACCCTAGAGACCCAGTACTTC CASSRHTLETQYF
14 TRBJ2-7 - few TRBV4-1 TGCGCCAGCAGCCAAGAGAGTTACTCCTACGAGCAGTACTTC CASSQESYSYEQYF
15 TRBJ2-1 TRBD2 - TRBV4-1 TGCGCCAGCAGCCAAGATAACGGGGGGATCAATGAGCAGTTCTTC CASSQDNGGINEQFF
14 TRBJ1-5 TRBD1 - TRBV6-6 TGTGCCAGCAGTCCTACAGGGGGTAATCAGCCCCAGCATTTT CASSPTGGNQPQHF
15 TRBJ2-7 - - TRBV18 TGTGCCAGCTCACCTGGAGGGGTTATTAAGTACGAGCAGTACTTC CASSPGGVIKYEQYF
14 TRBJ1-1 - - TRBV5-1 TGCGCCAGCAGTCCCTCGAGCGCTAACACTGAAGCTTTCTTT CASSPSSANTEAFF
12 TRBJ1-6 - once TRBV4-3 TGCGCCAGCAGCCAAGGGAATTCACCCCTCCACTTT CASSQGNSPLHF
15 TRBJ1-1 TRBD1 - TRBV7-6 TGTGCCAGCAGCTTAGTTGGGGACAGGGGAACTGAAGCTTTCTTT CASSLVGDRGTEAFF
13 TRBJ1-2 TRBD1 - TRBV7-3 TGTGCCAGCAGCTTAACTGGGACAGGTGAATGGACCTTC CASSLTGTGEWTF
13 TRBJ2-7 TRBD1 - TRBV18 TGTGCCAGCTCACCACGGGACAGGAGGGAGCAGTACTTC CASSPRDRREQYF
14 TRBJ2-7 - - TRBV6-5 TGTGCCAGCAGTTACTCGATAGTTGCGGCAGAGCAGTACTTC CASSYSIVAAEQYF
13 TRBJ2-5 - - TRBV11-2 TGTGCCAGCAGCAATCTACAGCTCGGGACCCAGTACTTC CASSNLQLGTQYF
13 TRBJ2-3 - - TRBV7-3 TGTGCCAGCAGTAACGGGGGAGTAGATACGCAGTATTTT CASSNGGVDTQYF
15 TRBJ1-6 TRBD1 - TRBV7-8 TGTGCCAGCAGCGCTCGACAGGGGGTAGGTTCACCCCTCCACTTT CASSARQGVGSPLHF
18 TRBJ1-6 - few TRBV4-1 TGCGCCAGCAGCCAAGATCTTAGTAGGTTATCCTATAATTCACCCCTCCACTTT CASSQDLSRLSYNSPLHF
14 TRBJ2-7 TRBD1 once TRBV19 TGTGCCAGTAGTATGAGACAGGGCTCCTACGAGCAGTACTTC CASSMRQGSYEQYF
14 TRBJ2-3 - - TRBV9 TGTGCCAGCAGCTCAAGGACAAACTCAGATACGCAGTATTTT CASSSRTNSDTQYF
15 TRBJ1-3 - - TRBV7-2 TGTGCCAGCAGCTTAGGGGCCTCCTCTGGAAACACCATATATTTT CASSLGASSGNTIYF
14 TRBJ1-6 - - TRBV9 TGTGCCAGCAGCGGTGGAGGTTATAATTCACCCCTCCACTTT CASSGGGYNSPLHF
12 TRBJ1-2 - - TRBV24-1 TGTGCCACCAGTGAATCTGAGACGCCCCGCACCTTC CATSESETPRTF
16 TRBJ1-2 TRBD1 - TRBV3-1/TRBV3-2 TGTGCCAGCAGCCGGACCGGGACAGGGGGCATATATGGCTACACCTTC CASSRTGTGGIYGYTF
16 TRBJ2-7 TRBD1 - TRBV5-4 TGTGCCAGCAGCTTGGCCTCGGGACAGGCCAACTACGAGCAGTACTTC CASSLASGQANYEQYF
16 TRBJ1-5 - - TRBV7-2 TGTGCCAGCAGCCAGGAGGGGGGCAGGGTCAATCAGCCCCAGCATTTT CASSQEGGRVNQPQHF
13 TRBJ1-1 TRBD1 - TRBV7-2 TGTGCCAGCAGCTTGGGACAGGGGCCTAAAGCTTTCTTT CASSLGQGPKAFF
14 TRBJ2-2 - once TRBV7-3 TGTGCCAGCAGCTTAAGACCGGACACCGGGGAGCTGTTTTTT CASSLRPDTGELFF
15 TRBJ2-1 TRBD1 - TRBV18 TGTGCCAGCTCACGGGACAGGAGTTCCTACAATGAGCAGTTCTTC CASSRDRSSYNEQFF
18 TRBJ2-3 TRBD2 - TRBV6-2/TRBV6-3 TGTGCCAGCAGTGTGGGCTTGGAAACAGCGGGGGTAGCAGATACGCAGTATTTT CASSVGLETAGVADTQYF
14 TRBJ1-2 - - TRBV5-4 TGTGCCAGCAGCCCCGGACTGTATAACTATGGCTACACCTTC CASSPGLYNYGYTF
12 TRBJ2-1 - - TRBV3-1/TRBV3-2 TGTGCCAGCAGCCAAGATCGTCATGAGCAGTTCTTC CASSQDRHEQFF
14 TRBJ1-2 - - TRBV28 TGTGCCAGCACCGAAGCGGGGTCTGGCTATGGCTACACCTTC CASTEAGSGYGYTF
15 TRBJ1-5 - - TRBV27 TGTGCCAGCAGTCGGACGAGGGCTTCCAATCAGCCCCAGCATTTT CASSRTRASNQPQHF
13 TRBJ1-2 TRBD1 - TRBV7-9 TGTGCCAGCAGCCCGGGACAGGGTTATGGCTACACCTTC CASSPGQGYGYTF
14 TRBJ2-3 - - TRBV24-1 TGTGCCACCAGTGATTTCGCCGGCACAGATACGCAGTATTTT CATSDFAGTDTQYF
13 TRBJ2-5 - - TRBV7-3 TGTGCCAGCAGCAACGGGGGAGGAGAGACCCAGTACTTC CASSNGGGETQYF
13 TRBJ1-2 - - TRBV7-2 TGTGCCAGCAGCTTAAGTCAGGCATATGGCTACACCTTC CASSLSQAYGYTF
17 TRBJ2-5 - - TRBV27 TGTGCCAGCAGTTTATCCGCGCTGGACTCCTGGGGTGAGGCCCAGTACTTC CASSLSALDSWGEAQYF